The T cell receptor beta chain under discussion was sequenced for a study of control samples from healthy donors and cancer patients. Germline values: CDR1 KGHDR, CDR2 SFDVKD. The CDR3 is 15 amino acids. V gave up 5 bases and J gave up 4 bases, with 16 bases separating them. Clones were sequenced by immunoSEQ multiplex PCR, and TCRdb holds only the in-frame ones, with some missing. The repertoire includes approximately 190,000 clones, 91% of them detected once, and 1.5% to 2% sits in the top ten. Sequencing was carried out using blood. The chain carries TRBV24-1 and TRBJ1-1, with a weak D call TRBD1 (5 bases). The TCR originated in a young man in good health. CDR3 bases: TGTGCCACCAGTGCCTCGAGGGGCGCGGGCACTGAAGCTTTCTTT. This gives the protein CATSASRGAGTEAFF.